This TCR beta chain was recovered during a study of early T cells in non-severe SARS-CoV-2 infection (dated by TCRdb to the early 2020s). Concerning the study at large: TCR sequencing used bulk RNA from unsorted whole blood, so alpha and beta chains could not be paired.

The germline V gene provides CDR1 SGHRS and CDR2 YFSETQ. The CDR3 runs 14 amino acids, cysteine and phenylalanine included. The kept DNA is CDR3 alone, 42 bases in frame from the first base. V is reduced by 3 bases and J by 3 bases, leaving a spacing of 10 bases between them. To note about this clonotype: Its antigen is not yet known. Base qualities are not provided; no much larger clone lies one nucleotide away.

Study-wide conclusions, independent of this receptor: VDJdb matching was skewed toward anti-spike CD8 responses and likely underestimated virus-specific expansions, missing private and CD4 specificities.

Library preparation was by 5' RACE. Reads for this sample came from a NextSeq 500. To correct for sequencing error and PCR bias, the TCR library protocol tagged individual cDNA molecules with unique molecular identifiers. Both TCR alpha and beta chains were sequenced, and tight co-correlation was observed between alpha and beta sequence abundances in each sample. For the original study's pipeline: Decombinator V4 was used to annotate TCR sequences for V gene, J gene and CDR3. Expanded TCRs were defined as changing significantly between any two time points under a Poisson model with p below 0.0001. TCR abundances were normalised to the total number of TCRs sequenced per sample and expressed as counts per million. TRAV1-2 paired with TRAJ12, TRAJ20 or TRAJ33 defined MAIT TCRs, while TRAV10 paired with TRAJ18 defined iNKT TCRs. VDJdb, accessed on 1 November 2021, was searched for TCRs annotated for CMV, EBV and SARS-CoV-2, and TCRs annotated for more than one antigen were excluded. The public reads were run again by TCRdb, first through fastp at Q25 and then through MiXCR, and only productive beta chains were kept. Every entry covers one CDR3 protein and lists the most common genes and DNA from its rows. TCRdb, not the authors, supplied the V and J calls. Counted in this sample were approximately 58,000 distinct CDR3 sequences; approximately 12% of them appeared once. The ten largest clones capture around 2.6% of the sample.

Set within a cohort of healthcare workers in London, UK, this nested case-control study involved weekly PCR testing of nasopharyngeal swabs along with blood sampling. Between 23 and 31 March 2020, the week of the UK lockdown, healthcare workers were enrolled and then followed up weekly for as long as 16 weeks. The chain uses TRBV5-1 and TRBJ2-1; the D gene is perhaps TRBD1, on 6 matching bases. Sample: whole blood, taken at baseline. The sequence was collected from an adult who was a healthcare worker with PCR-confirmed SARS-CoV-2 infection or an uninfected control (not recorded which). The CDR3 protein: CASSWGQIYNEQFF. The sequenced DNA is TGCGCCAGCAGCTGGGGACAAATCTACAATGAGCAGTTCTTC.